The 4 T cell receptor beta chains listed next were all sequenced from one sample in a study of T cell changes during pregnancy in multiple sclerosis. TCRdb keeps only in-frame clones here, not all; method: immunoSEQ multiplex PCR. The sample lists approximately 60,000 clones, around 93% occurring once. Sequencing was performed on peripheral blood, taken in the second trimester of pregnancy. The source of these receptors is a female donor in good health, enrolled as a control in a pregnancy study.

The chain employs TRBV5-6 and TRBJ2-3, with TRBD2 matching 11 bases. There are 17 residues in the CDR3. Germline V gene data show CDR1 as SGHDT and CDR2 as YYEEEE. V was pared by 4 bases and J by 5 bases, with 12 bases of the junction left unmatched. This CDR3 is CASSRRLLAGVGDTQYF. The CDR3 nucleotides are TGTGCCAGCAGCCGTCGGTTACTAGCGGGAGTAGGAGATACGCAGTATTTT.

V usage is TRBV27 and J usage is TRBJ1-2, with 10 bases identical to TRBD1. The CDR3 spans 15 residues. With 8 bases clipped from V and 8 bases from J, the junction kept 14 bases outside the gene matches. The germline CDR1 and CDR2 sequences are MNHEY and SMNVEV (reference sequence). In nucleotides, the CDR3 is TGTGCCAGCTACGGCTCCGGGACAGGGGTTGTAGGCTACACCTTC. Protein product: CASYGSGTGVVGYTF.

J is TRBJ2-3 and V is TRBV6-6; TRBD2 matches at 10 bases. This CDR3 has 14 residues. The germline gives CDR1 MNHNY, CDR2 SVGAGI (reference sequence). V lost 6 bases to trimming and J lost 4 bases; unmatched junction nucleotides: 4. The CDR3: CASRAGGFADTQYF. The CDR3 DNA reads TGTGCCAGCAGAGCGGGGGGGTTCGCAGATACGCAGTATTTT.

The chain links TRBV5-6 to TRBJ1-1; D gene uncertain. Germline lookup yields CDR1 SGHDT and CDR2 YYEEEE. V gave up 5 bases and J gave up 4 bases, with 12 bases separating them. This CDR3 has 13 amino acids. The CDR3 coding sequence is TGTGCCAGCAGACAGCCGGGAGGCACTGAAGCTTTCTTT. Translated: CASRQPGGTEAFF.